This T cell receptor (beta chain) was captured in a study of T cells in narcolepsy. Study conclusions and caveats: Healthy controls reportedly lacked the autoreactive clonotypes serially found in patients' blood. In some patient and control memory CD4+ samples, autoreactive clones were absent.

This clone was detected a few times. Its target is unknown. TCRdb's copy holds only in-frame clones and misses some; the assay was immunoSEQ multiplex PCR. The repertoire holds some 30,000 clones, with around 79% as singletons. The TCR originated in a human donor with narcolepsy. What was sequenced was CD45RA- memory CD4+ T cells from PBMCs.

CDR3 sequence: CASSMGTGQGREQYF. In DNA, the CDR3 is TGTGCCAGTAGTATGGGGACAGGACAGGGGAGAGAGCAGTACTTC. The chain recombines TRBV19 with TRBJ2-7; TRBD1 agrees at 9 bases. In germline, CDR1 is LNHDA, CDR2 SQIVND (reference sequence). The CDR3 is 15 amino acids. Germline trimming cut 3 bases from V and 7 bases from J; bases unmatched to any gene: 10. The variable domain in full, completed from reference TRBV19 and TRBJ2-7, reads DGGITQSPKYLFRKEGQNVTLSCEQNLNHDAMYWYRQDPGQGLRLIYYSQIVNDFQKGDIAEGYSVSREKKESFPLTVTSAQKNPTAFYLCASSMGTGQGREQYFGPGTRLTVT.